The clone carrying this TCR beta chain was found a few times. Through a sample-barcoded 5' primer and a J-beta primer mix, a second PCR was run for roughly 6 to 11 cycles. Each of the samples gave a minimum of 2.5 million paired-end reads that contained CDR3. TCRdb re-derived calls from the 5' RACE reads in MiXCR, one entry per CDR3 protein. The sample has roughly 1,300,000 distinct CDR3 sequences; approximately 59% are singletons. Caucasian, healthy and from Russia, the donors were aged between about 6 and 100. Per sample, no less than 6 micrograms of total RNA were extracted. This sample is drawn from a study of blood T cells in healthy people across ages. Germline V gene lookup returns CDR1 SEHNR and CDR2 FQNEAQ (reference sequence). CDR3 length: 16 amino acids. Trimming left V 2 bases short and J 7 bases short, with 17 bases between.

V usage is TRBV7-9 and J usage is TRBJ1-4; a possible D gene is TRBD1 (6 bases). This TCR was recovered from a man aged 18 to 30 in good health. Sequencing was done on a sample of blood. CDR3 sequence reads: CASSLIAGAGGEKLFF. Here the CDR3 DNA reads TGTGCCAGCAGCTTAATTGCGGGGGCCGGGGGTGAAAAACTGTTTTTT.